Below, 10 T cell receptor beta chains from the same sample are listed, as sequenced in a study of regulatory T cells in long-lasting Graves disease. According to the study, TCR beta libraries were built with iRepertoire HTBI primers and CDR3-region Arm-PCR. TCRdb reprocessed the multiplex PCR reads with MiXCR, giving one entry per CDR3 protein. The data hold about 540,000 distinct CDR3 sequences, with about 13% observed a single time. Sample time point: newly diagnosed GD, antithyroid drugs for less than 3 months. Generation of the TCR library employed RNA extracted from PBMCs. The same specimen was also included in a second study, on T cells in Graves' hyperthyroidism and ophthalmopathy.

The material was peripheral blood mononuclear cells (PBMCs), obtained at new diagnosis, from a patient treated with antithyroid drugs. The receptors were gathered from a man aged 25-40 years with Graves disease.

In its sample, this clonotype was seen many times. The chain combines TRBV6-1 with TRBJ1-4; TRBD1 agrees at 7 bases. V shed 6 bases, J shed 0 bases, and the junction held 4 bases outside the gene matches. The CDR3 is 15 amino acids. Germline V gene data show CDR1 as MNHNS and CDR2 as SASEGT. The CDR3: CASRGTVATNEKLFF. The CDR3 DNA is TGTGCCAGCAGGGGGACAGTTGCAACTAATGAAAAACTGTTTTTT.

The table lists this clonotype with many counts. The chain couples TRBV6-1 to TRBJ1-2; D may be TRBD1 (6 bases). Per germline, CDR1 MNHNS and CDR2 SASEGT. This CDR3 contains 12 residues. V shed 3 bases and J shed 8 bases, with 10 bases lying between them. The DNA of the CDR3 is TGTGCCAGCAGTGAGTACAGGGAAGGCTACACCTTC. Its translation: CASSEYREGYTF.

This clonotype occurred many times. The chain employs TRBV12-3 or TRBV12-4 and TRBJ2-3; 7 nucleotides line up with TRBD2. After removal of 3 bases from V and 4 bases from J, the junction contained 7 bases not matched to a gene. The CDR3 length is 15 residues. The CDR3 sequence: CASSLGGEGADTQYF. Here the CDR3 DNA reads TGTGCCAGCAGTTTGGGGGGGGAGGGCGCAGATACGCAGTATTTT.

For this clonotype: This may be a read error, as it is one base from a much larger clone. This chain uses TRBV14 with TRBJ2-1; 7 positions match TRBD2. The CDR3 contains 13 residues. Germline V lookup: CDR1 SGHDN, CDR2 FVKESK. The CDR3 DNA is TGTGCCAGCAGCCAGCGGGGGTGGAATGAGCAGCTCTTC. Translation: CASSQRGWNEQLF.

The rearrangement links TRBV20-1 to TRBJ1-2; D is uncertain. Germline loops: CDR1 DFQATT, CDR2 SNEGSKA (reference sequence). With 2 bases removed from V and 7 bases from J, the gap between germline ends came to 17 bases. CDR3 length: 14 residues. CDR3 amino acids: CSARPPALATGYTF. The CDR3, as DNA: TGCAGTGCTAGACCTCCCGCCCTCGCAACTGGCTACACCTTC.

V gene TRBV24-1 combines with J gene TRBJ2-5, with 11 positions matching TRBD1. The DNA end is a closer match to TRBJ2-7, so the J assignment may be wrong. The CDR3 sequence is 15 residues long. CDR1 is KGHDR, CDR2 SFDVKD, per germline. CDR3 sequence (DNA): TGTGCCACCAGTGAACGGACAGGGGGCATCTACGAGCAGTACTTC. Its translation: CATSERTGGIYEQYF.

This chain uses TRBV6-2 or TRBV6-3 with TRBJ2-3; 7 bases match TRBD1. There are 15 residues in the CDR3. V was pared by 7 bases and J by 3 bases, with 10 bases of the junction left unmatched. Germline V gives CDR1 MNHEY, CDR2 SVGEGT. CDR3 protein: CASTHRGLATDTQYF. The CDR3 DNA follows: TGTGCCAGCACCCACAGGGGCTTGGCAACAGATACGCAGTATTTT.

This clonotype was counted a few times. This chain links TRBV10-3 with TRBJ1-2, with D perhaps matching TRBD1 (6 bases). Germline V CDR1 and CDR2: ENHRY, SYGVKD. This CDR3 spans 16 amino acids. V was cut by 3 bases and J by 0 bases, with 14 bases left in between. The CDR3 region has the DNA TGTGCCATCAGTGACACCCTAAGGACAGCTAACTATGGCTACACCTTC. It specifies CAISDTLRTANYGYTF.

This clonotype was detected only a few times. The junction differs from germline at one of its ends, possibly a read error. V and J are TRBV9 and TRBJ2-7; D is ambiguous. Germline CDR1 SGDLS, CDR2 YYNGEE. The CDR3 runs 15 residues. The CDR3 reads CASNVESSERYEQYF. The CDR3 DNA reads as TGTGCCAGCAACGTAGAGTCTTCCGAACGTTACGAGCAGTACTTC.

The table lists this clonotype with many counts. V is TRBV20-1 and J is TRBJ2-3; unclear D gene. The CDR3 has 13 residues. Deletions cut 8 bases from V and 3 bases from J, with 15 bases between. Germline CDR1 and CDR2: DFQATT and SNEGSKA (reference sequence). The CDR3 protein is CSTWPQLTDTQYF. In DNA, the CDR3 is TGCAGTACCTGGCCCCAGTTGACAGATACGCAGTATTTT.